The next 8 T cell receptor beta chains were all read from a single sample in a study of blood T cells in healthy people across ages. Using a J-beta primer mix together with a sample-barcoded 5' primer, a second PCR was run for about 7 to 12 cycles. TCRdb reprocessed the 5' RACE reads via MiXCR and lists one record per CDR3 protein. The sample shows hundreds of thousands of distinct CDR3 sequences, about 53% of them seen only once. Sequencing was carried out using blood. The receptors originated from a man aged 55 to 70 in good health.

This clonotype was seen more than once but under ten times. This sequence joins TRBV10-1 and TRBJ1-2, with D possibly being TRBD1 (5 bases). There are 14 residues in the CDR3. Germline CDR1 and CDR2: WNHNN and SYGVQD (reference sequence). V was pared by 6 bases and J by 4 bases, with 15 bases between. The CDR3 spells CASSPPSGTYGYTF. In DNA form, the CDR3 reads TGCGCCAGCAGCCCCCCTAGCGGGACCTATGGCTACACCTTC.

The rearrangement joins TRBV2 to TRBJ1-2; 12 bases fit TRBD1. Germline assignment: CDR1 SNHLY and CDR2 FYNNEI. V gave up 6 bases and J gave up 3 bases; unmatched junction bases: 2. This CDR3 spans 14 amino acids. The CDR3 here is CASSGTGGYYGYTF. CDR3 in DNA: TGTGCCAGCAGCGGGACAGGGGGCTACTATGGCTACACCTTC. Full variable domain (remainder filled in from reference TRBV2 and TRBJ1-2): EPEVTQTPSHQVTQMGQEVILRCVPISNHLYFYWYRQILGQKVEFLVSFYNNEISEKSEIFDDQFSVERPDGSNFTLKIRSTKLEDSAMYFCASSGTGGYYGYTFGSGTRLTVV.

This sequence joins TRBV10-3 and TRBJ2-3; D might be TRBD2 (5 bases). V was shortened by 0 bases and J by 3 bases, with 7 bases between the two germline ends. Germline V gene data show CDR1 as ENHRY and CDR2 as SYGVKD. The CDR3 loop spans 14 amino acids. Here the CDR3 DNA reads TGTGCCATCAGTGAGTCGACGGGGACAGATACGCAGTATTTT. Protein: CAISESTGTDTQYF.

The CDR3 reads CSARTRTSGGSYNEQYF. In nucleotides, the CDR3 is TGCAGTGCTAGGACCCGGACTAGCGGGGGATCTTACAATGAGCAGTACTTC. This chain links TRBV20-1 with TRBJ2-5; TRBD2 matches at 13 bases. Germline V CDR1 and CDR2: DFQATT, SNEGSKA (reference sequence). V shed 3 bases and J 11 bases; nucleotides not matched to a gene: 18. This CDR3 contains 17 residues.

This chain links TRBV12-3 or TRBV12-4 with TRBJ1-2, with 8 bases matching TRBD1. V shed 5 bases and J 4 bases; nucleotides not matched to a gene: 9. The CDR3 totals 15 residues. In nucleotides, the CDR3 is TGTGCCAGCAGTCAGACAGGGGTGGGGAGCTATGGCTACACCTTC. Protein product: CASSQTGVGSYGYTF.

The gene calls are TRBV7-6 and TRBJ2-1; D unclear. This CDR3 region has 12 residues. Trimming took off 3 bases at V and 8 bases at J, with 8 bases between the two ends. CDR1 and CDR2 from the germline V gene are SGHVS and FNYEAQ. CDR3 sequence reads: CASSFIGDEQFF. The DNA of the CDR3 is TGTGCCAGCAGCTTCATAGGAGATGAGCAGTTCTTC.

Many counts were recorded for this clonotype. This sequence joins TRBV29-1 and TRBJ2-5; no clear D. The CDR3 spans 11 residues. Looked up from germline, CDR1 is SQVTM and CDR2 is ANQGSEA. V gave up 3 bases and J gave up 5 bases, with 7 bases separating them. DNA of the CDR3: TGCAGCGTTGAGGTGGGGGAGACCCAGTACTTC. Translating gives CSVEVGETQYF.

V gene TRBV2 combines with J gene TRBJ2-3; D is uncertain. CDR1 is SNHLY and CDR2 is FYNNEI in the germline V gene. Trimming stripped 0 bases from V and 0 bases from J, with 10 bases between. There are 16 residues in the CDR3. The CDR3 DNA follows: TGTGCCAGCAGTGAAGCTTTGTCAGCTAGCACAGATACGCAGTATTTT. It specifies CASSEALSASTDTQYF. Variable domain in full (rest from reference TRBV2 and TRBJ2-3): EPEVTQTPSHQVTQMGQEVILRCVPISNHLYFYWYRQILGQKVEFLVSFYNNEISEKSEIFDDQFSVERPDGSNFTLKIRSTKLEDSAMYFCASSEALSASTDTQYFGPGTRLTVL.